This is a list of T cell receptor beta chains from one sample in a study of CD8 T cells in Susac syndrome. TCRdb ran MiXCR on the immunoSEQ multiplex PCR reads and lists one entry per CDR3 protein. The sample holds approximately 170,000 distinct CDR3 sequences, about 91% seen once. Material for sequencing was CD4+ T cells from PBMCs. The receptor source for this set is a human donor in good health. The CDR3 runs from the conserved cysteine through the conserved F or W. A D gene is named only where the DNA matches it firmly.

cdr3_nt cdr3_aa d_call j_call v_call
TGTGCCAGCAGTTCCAACAGTTACACAGATACGCAGTATTTT CASSSNSYTDTQYF . TRBJ2-3 TRBV12-3/TRBV12-4
TGCGCCAGCAGCTTGCAGGGTTTGGGGGCAAATGAGCAGTTCTTC CASSLQGLGANEQFF . TRBJ2-1 TRBV5-1
TGTGCCAGTAGTATTAAGGAGTTTGGCTACACCTTC CASSIKEFGYTF . TRBJ1-2 TRBV19
TGCGCCAGCAGCCCGGTAGGCGATACGCAGTATTTT CASSPVGDTQYF . TRBJ2-3 TRBV5-1
TGTGCCAGCTCACCACCCTGGGGACAGCAAGAGACCCAGTACTTC CASSPPWGQQETQYF TRBD1 TRBJ2-5 TRBV18
TGCGCCAGCAGTTGGACAGGGATGACTGAAGCTTTCTTT CASSWTGMTEAFF TRBD1 TRBJ1-1 TRBV10-1
TGTGCCAGCACCCTCGGGACAGGTGGAAACACCATATATTTT CASTLGTGGNTIYF TRBD1 TRBJ1-3 TRBV7-2
TGTGCCAGCAGCTTGGATCCGGGCCTACTGTGGTATGGCTACACCTTC CASSLDPGLLWYGYTF . TRBJ1-2 TRBV5-6
TGTGCCAGCAGCCCCAGGGACGGGCCTAATGAAAAACTGTTTTTT CASSPRDGPNEKLFF . TRBJ1-4 TRBV7-2
TGCAGCGCTGACTCGGGAGGCTATGGCTACACCTTC CSADSGGYGYTF . TRBJ1-2 TRBV29-1
TGTGCCAGCAGCCTCCAGAGCCAGGGGTACAATGAGCAGTTCTTC CASSLQSQGYNEQFF . TRBJ2-1 TRBV7-2
TGCAGTGCCATTGACAGGGGGCGAACCGGGGAGCTGTTTTTT CSAIDRGRTGELFF TRBD1 TRBJ2-2 TRBV20-1
TGTGCCAGCAGCGCCACCTATGGCTACACCTTC CASSATYGYTF . TRBJ1-2 TRBV28
TGCGCCAGCAGCGCCGACAGGGAGAATTCACCCCTCCACTTT CASSADRENSPLHF TRBD1 TRBJ1-6 TRBV5-1